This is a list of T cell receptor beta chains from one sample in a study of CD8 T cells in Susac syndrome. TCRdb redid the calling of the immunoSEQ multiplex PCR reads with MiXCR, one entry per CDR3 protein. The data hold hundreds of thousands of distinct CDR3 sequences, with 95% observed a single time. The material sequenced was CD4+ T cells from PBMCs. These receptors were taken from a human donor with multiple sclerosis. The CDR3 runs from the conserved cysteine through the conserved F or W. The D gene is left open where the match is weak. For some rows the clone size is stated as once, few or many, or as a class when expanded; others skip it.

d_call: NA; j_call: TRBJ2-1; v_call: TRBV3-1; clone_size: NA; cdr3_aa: CASSQVPGNEQFF; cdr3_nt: TGTGCCAGCAGCCAAGTTCCCGGTAATGAGCAGTTCTTC
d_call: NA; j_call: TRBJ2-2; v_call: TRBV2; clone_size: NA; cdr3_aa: CASRQQGLYTGELFF; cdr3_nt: TGTGCCAGCAGGCAACAGGGACTCTACACCGGGGAGCTGTTTTTT
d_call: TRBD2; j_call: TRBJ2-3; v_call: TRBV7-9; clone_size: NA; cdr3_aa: CASSLWSGGAGDTQYF; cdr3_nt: TGTGCCAGCAGCTTATGGAGCGGGGGGGCCGGTGATACGCAGTATTTT
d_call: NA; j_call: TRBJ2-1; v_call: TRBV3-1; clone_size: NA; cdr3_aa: CASSQYSQGGFEEQFF; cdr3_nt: TGTGCCAGCAGCCAATATTCTCAGGGGGGTTTCGAAGAGCAGTTCTTC
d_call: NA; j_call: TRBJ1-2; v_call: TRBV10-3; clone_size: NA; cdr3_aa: CANTWAFNYGYTF; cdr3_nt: TGTGCCAACACATGGGCCTTTAACTATGGCTACACCTTC
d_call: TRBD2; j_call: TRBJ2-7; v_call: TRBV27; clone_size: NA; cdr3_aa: CASSPRGRGAYEQYF; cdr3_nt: TGTGCCAGCAGTCCCCGCGGGCGGGGGGCCTACGAGCAGTACTTC
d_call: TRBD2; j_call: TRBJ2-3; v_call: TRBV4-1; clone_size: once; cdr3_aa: CASSQDPAGDTDTQYF; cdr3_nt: TGCGCCAGCAGCCAAGATCCAGCGGGGGACACAGATACGCAGTATTTT
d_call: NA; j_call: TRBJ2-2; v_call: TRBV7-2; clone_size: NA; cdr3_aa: CASSLVRGTGELFF; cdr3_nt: TGTGCCAGCAGCTTAGTCAGGGGCACCGGGGAGCTGTTTTTT
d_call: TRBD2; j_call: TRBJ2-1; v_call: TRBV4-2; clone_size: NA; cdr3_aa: CASSLDGLAEFF; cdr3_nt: TGTGCCAGCAGTCTTGACGGACTAGCGGAGTTCTTC
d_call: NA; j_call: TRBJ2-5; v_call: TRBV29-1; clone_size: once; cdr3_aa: CSVEIEAETQYF; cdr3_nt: TGCAGCGTTGAAATTGAAGCGGAGACCCAGTACTTC
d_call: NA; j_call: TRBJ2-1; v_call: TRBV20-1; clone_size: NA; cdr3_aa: CSATRRTPTRDEQFF; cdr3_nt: TGCAGTGCTACTAGGAGGACTCCGACTCGTGATGAGCAGTTCTTC
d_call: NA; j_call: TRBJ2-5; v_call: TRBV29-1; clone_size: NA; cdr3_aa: CSVPRGMETQYF; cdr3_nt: TGCAGCGTTCCTCGGGGGATGGAGACCCAGTACTTC
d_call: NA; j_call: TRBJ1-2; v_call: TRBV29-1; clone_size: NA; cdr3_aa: CSVEGHRNYGYTF; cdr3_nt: TGCAGCGTTGAAGGGCACCGTAACTATGGCTACACCTTC
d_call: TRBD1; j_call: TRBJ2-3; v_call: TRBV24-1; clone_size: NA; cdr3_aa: CATSMGQGGTDTQYF; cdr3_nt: TGTGCCACCAGTATGGGACAGGGAGGTACAGATACGCAGTATTTT